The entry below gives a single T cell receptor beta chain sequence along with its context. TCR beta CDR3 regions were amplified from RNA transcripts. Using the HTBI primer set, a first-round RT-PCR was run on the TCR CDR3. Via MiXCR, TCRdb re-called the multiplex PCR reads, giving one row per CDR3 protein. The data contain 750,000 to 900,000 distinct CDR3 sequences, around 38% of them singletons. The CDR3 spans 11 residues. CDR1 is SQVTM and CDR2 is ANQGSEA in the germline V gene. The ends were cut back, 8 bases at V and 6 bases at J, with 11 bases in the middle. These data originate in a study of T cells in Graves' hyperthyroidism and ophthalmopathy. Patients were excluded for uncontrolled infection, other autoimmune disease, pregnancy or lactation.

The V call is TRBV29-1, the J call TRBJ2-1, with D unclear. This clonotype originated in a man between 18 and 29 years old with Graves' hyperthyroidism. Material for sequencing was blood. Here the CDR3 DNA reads TGCAGCACCTCGGACCTCAATGAGCAGTTCTTC. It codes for CSTSDLNEQFF.